This T cell receptor beta chain was obtained from a study of blood T cell repertoires in COVID-19. Study-level information: Donors in the United States, Italy and Spain gave samples during acute or convalescent COVID-19. Sample material is recorded as cDNA or gDNA derived from T cells, B-cell-depleted T cells, or PBMCs.

For this clone: The identical CDR3 is also encoded by other nucleotide sequences in the sample.

V was clipped by 0 bases and J by 4 bases, with 11 bases between them. Germline CDR1 SGHRS, CDR2 YFSETQ. CDR3 length: 15 amino acids. Sequenced by immunoSEQ multiplex PCR; TCRdb stores in-frame clones only, minus some. The sample lists under 200,000 clones, more than 70% occurring once. The chain joins TRBV5-1 to TRBJ1-3; D perhaps matches TRBD1 (6 bases). This TCR came from a woman aged 70-85 years who had recovered from COVID-19. The material sequenced was peripheral blood. Here the CDR3 reads CASSLGAGAGNTIYF. In DNA, the CDR3 is TGCGCCAGCAGCTTGGGGGCAGGGGCCGGAAACACCATATATTTT. Combining the CDR3 with reference TRBV5-1 and TRBJ1-3 gives the whole variable domain KAGVTQTPRYLIKTRGQQVTLSCSPISGHRSVSWYQQTPGQGLQFLFEYFSETQRNKGNFPGRFSGRQFSNSRSEMNVSTLELGDSALYLCASSLGAGAGNTIYFGEGSWLTVV.